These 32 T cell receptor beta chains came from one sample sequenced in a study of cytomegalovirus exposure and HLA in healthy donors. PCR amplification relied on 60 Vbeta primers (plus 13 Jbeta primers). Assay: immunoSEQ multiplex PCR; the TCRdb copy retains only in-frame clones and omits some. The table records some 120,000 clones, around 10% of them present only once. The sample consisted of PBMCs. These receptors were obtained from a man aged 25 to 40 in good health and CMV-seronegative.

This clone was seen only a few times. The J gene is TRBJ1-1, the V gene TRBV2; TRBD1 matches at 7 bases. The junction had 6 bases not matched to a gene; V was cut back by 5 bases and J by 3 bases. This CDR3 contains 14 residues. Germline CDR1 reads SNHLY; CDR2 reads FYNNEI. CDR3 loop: CASSHRDSYTEAFF. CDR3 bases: TGTGCCAGCAGTCATCGGGACAGTTACACTGAAGCTTTCTTT.

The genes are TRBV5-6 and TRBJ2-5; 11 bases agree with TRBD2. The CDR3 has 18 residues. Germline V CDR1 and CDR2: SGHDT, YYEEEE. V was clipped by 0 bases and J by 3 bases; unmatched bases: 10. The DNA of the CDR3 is TGTGCCAGCAGCTTGGGGGGGTCGCTAGCGGGGGGAAAAGAGACCCAGTACTTC. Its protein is CASSLGGSLAGGKETQYF.

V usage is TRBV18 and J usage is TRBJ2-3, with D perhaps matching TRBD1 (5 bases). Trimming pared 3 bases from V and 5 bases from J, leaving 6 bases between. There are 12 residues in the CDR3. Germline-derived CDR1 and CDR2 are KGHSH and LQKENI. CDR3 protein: CASSPTVDTQYF. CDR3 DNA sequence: TGTGCCAGCTCACCGACAGTAGATACGCAGTATTTT.

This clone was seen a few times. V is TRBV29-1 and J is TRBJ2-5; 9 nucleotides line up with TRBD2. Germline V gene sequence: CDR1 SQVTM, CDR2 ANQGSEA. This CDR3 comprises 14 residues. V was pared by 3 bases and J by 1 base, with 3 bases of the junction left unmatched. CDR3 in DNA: TGCAGCGTTGAGACTAGCGGATTCCAAGAGACCCAGTACTTC. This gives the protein CSVETSGFQETQYF.

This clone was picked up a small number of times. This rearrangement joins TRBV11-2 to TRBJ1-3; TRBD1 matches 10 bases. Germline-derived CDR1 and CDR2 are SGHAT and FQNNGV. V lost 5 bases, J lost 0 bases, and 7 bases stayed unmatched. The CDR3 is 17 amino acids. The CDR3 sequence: CASSRLGQGPSGNTIYF. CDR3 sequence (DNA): TGTGCCAGCAGCCGGCTGGGACAGGGGCCCTCTGGAAACACCATATATTTT.

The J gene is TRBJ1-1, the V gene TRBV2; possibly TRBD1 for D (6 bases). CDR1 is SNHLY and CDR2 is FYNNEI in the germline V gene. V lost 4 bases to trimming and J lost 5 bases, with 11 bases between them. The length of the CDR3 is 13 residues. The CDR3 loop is CASSGRRGTEAFF. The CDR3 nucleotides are TGTGCCAGCAGTGGTCGTAGGGGGACTGAAGCTTTCTTT. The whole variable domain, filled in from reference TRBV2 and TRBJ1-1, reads EPEVTQTPSHQVTQMGQEVILRCVPISNHLYFYWYRQILGQKVEFLVSFYNNEISEKSEIFDDQFSVERPDGSNFTLKIRSTKLEDSAMYFCASSGRRGTEAFFGQGTRLTVV.

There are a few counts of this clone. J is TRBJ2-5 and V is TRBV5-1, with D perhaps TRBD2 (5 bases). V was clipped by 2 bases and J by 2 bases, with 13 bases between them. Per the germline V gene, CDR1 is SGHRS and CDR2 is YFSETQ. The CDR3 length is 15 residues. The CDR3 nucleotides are TGCGCCAGCAGCTTAGGAGGTTGGGGACAAGAGACCCAGTACTTC. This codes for CASSLGGWGQETQYF.

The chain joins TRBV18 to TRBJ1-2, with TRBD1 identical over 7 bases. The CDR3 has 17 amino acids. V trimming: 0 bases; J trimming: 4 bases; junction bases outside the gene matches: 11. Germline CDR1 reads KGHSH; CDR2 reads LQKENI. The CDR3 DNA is TGTGCCAGCTCACCACCGAAGGGTACCGGGACAGCCTATGGCTACACCTTC. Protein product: CASSPPKGTGTAYGYTF.

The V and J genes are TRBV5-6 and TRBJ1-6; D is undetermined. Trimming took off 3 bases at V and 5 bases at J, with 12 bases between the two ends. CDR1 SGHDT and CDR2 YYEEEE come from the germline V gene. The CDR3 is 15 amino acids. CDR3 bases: TGTGCCAGCAGCTCCCCCCGGGGAAATAATTCACCCCTCCACTTT. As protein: CASSSPRGNNSPLHF.

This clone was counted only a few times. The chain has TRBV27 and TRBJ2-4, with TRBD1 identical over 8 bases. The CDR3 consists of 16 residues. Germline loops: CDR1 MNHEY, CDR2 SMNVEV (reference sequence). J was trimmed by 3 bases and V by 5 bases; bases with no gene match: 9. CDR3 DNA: TGTGCCAGCAGTACATGGGACACAGGGGGCAAAAACATTCAGTACTTC. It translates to CASSTWDTGGKNIQYF.

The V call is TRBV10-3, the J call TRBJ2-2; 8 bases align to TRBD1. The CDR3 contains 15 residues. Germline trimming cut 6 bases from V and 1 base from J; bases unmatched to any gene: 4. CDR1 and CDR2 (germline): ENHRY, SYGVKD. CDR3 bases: TGTGCCATCAGCAGACAGGGGCAGAACACCGGGGAGCTGTTTTTT. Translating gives CAISRQGQNTGELFF.

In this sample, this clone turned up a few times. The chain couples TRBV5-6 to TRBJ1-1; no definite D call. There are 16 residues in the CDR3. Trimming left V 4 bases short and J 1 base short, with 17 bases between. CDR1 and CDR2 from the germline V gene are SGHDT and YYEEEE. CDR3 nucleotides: TGTGCCAGCAGCCACCTAGCCAGGAGGTCGAACACTGAAGCTTTCTTT. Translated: CASSHLARRSNTEAFF.

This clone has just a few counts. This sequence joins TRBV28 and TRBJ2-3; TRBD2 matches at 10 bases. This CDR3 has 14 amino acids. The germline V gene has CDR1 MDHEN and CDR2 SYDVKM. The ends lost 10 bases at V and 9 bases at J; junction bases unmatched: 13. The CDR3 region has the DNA TGTGCCACCCAAACTAGCGGGAAGGTCCTCACGCAGTATTTT. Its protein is CATQTSGKVLTQYF.

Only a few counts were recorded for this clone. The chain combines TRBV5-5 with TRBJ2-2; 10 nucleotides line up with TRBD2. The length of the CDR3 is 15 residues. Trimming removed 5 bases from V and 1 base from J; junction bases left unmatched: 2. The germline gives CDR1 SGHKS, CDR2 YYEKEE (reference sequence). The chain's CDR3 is CASSQREGNTGELFF. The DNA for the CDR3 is TGTGCCAGCAGTCAGCGGGAGGGGAACACCGGGGAGCTGTTTTTT. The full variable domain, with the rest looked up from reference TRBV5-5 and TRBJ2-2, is DAGVTQSPTHLIKTRGQQVTLRCSPISGHKSVSWYQQVLGQGPQFIFQYYEKEERGRGNFPDRFSARQFPNYSSELNVNALLLGDSALYLCASSQREGNTGELFFGEGSRLTVL.

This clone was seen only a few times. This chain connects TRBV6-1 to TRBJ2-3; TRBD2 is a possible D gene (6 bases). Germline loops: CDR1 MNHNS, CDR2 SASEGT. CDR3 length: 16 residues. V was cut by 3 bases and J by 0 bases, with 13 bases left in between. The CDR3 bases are TGTGCCAGCAGTGATGCCGGCGGGACTAGCACAGATACGCAGTATTTT. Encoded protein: CASSDAGGTSTDTQYF.

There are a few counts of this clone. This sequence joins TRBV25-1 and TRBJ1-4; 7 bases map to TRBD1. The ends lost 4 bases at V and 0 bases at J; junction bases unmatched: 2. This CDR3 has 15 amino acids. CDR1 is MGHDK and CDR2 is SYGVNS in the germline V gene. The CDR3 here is CASSVQGATNEKLFF. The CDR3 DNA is TGTGCCAGCAGTGTGCAGGGGGCAACTAATGAAAAACTGTTTTTT.

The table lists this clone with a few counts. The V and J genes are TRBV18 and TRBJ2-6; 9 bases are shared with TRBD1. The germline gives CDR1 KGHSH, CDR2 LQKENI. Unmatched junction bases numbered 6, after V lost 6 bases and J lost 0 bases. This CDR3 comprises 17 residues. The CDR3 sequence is CASSPGTGFSGANVLTF. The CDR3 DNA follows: TGTGCCAGCTCCCCCGGGACAGGGTTCTCTGGGGCCAACGTCCTGACTTTC.

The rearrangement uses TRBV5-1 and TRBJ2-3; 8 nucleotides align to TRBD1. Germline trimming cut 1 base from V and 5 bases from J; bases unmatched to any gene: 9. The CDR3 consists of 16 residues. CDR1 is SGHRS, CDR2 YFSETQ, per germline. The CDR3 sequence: CASSLTGGSEGDTQYF. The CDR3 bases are TGCGCCAGCAGCTTGACAGGGGGATCGGAGGGAGATACGCAGTATTTT.

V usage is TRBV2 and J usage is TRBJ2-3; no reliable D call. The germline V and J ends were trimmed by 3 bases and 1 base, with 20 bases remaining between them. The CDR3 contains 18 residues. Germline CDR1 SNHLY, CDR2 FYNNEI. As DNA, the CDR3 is TGTGCCAGCAGTGAGCCTCCCCTTCCCTGGCCCCGCACAGATACGCAGTATTTT. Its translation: CASSEPPLPWPRTDTQYF.

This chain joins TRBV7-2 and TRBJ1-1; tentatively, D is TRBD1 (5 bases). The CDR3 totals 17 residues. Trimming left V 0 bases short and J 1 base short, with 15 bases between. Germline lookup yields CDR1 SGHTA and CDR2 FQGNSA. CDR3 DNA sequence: TGTGCCAGCAGCTTAGCGAGCCGCGGGGCCCAGAACACTGAAGCTTTCTTT. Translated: CASSLASRGAQNTEAFF.

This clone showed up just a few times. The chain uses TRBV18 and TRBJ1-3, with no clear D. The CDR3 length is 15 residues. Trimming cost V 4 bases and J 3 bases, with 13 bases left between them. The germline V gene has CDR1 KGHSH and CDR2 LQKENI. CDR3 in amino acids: CASSHGDLLGNTIYF. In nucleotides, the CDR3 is TGTGCCAGCTCACACGGAGACCTTCTTGGAAACACCATATATTTT.

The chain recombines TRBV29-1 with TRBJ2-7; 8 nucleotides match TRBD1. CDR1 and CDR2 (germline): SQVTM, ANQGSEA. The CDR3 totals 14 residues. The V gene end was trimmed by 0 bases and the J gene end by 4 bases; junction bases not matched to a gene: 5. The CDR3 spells CSVEDPGGVYEQYF. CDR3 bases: TGCAGCGTTGAAGATCCAGGGGGCGTTTACGAGCAGTACTTC.

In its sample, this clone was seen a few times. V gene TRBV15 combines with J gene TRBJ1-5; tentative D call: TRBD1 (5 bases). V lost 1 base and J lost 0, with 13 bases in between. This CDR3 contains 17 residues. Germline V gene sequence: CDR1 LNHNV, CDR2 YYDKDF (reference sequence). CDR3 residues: CATSRGQLHYSNQPQHF. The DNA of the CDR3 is TGTGCCACCAGCAGAGGACAGCTCCATTATAGCAATCAGCCCCAGCATTTT.

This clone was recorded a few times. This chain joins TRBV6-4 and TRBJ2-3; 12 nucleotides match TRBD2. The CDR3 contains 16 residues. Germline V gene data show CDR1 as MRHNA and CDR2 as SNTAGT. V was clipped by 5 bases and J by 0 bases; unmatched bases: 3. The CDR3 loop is CASSSTSGSSTDTQYF. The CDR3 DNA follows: TGTGCCAGCAGTTCGACTAGCGGGAGTAGCACAGATACGCAGTATTTT.

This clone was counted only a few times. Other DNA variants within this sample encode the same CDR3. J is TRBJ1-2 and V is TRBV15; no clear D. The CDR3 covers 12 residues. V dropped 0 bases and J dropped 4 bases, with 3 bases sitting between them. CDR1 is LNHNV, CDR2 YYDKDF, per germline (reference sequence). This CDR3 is CATSRDSYGYTF. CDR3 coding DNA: TGTGCCACCAGCAGAGATAGCTATGGCTACACCTTC.

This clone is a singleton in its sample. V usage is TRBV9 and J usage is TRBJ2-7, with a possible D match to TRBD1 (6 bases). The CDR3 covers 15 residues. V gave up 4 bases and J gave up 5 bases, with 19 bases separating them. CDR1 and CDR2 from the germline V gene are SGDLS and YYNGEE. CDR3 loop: CASSLRGGPGDEQYF. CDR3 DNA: TGTGCCAGCAGCCTCAGGGGTGGGCCCGGGGACGAGCAGTACTTC.

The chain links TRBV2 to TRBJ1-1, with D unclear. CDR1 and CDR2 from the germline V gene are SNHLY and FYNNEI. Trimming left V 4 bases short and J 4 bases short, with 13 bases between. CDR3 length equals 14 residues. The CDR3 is CASSGAGVGTEAFF. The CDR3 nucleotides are TGTGCCAGCAGTGGGGCCGGGGTAGGCACTGAAGCTTTCTTT.

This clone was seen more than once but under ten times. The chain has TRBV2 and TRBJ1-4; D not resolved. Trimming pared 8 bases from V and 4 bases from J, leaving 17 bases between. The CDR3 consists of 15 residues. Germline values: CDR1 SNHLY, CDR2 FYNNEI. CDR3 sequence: CASAGEAWRNEKLFF. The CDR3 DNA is TGTGCCAGCGCCGGGGAGGCCTGGCGTAATGAAAAACTGTTTTTT.

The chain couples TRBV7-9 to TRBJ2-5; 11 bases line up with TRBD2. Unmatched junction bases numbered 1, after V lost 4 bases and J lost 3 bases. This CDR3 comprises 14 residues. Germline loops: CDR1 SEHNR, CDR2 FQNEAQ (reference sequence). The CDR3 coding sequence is TGTGCCAGCAGCTGGGGACTAGCGGAAGAGACCCAGTACTTC. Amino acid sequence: CASSWGLAEETQYF.

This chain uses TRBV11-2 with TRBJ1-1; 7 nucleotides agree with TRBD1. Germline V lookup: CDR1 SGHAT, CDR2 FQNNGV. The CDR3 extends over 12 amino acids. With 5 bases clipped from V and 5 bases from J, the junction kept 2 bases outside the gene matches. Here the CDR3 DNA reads TGTGCCAGCAGCCCAGGGGGGACTGAAGCTTTCTTT. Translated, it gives CASSPGGTEAFF.

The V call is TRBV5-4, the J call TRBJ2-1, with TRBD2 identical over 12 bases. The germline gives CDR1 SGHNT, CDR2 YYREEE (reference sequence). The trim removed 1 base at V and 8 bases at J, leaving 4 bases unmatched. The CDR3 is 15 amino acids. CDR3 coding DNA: TGTGCCAGCAGCTTGCGGGCTAGCGGGAGGGATGAGCAGTTCTTC. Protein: CASSLRASGRDEQFF.

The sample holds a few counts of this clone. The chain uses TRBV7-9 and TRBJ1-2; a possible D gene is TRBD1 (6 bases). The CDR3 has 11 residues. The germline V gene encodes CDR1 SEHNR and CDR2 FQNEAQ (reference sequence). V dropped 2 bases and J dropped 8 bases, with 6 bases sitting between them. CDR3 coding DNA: TGTGCCAGCAGCTTACAGGGGGGCTACACCTTC. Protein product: CASSLQGGYTF. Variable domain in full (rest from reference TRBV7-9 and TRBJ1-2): DTGVSQNPRHKITKRGQNVTFRCDPISEHNRLYWYRQTLGQGPEFLTYFQNEAQLEKSRLLSDRFSAERPKGSFSTLEIQRTEQGDSAMYLCASSLQGGYTFGSGTRLTVV.